This T cell receptor (beta chain) was obtained from a study of blood T cell repertoires in COVID-19. Study-wide background: Acute-phase and convalescent COVID-19 samples originated in the United States, Italy and Spain.

Using immunoSEQ multiplex PCR, the repertoire was profiled, and TCRdb retains in-frame clones only, with some absent. The sample has about 75,000 clones; 90% are singletons. Germline values: CDR1 LGHDT, CDR2 YNNKEL (reference sequence). V was shortened by 4 bases and J by 8 bases, with 11 bases between the two germline ends. CDR3 size: 12 residues. The clonotype was recovered from a human donor in a cohort sampled during active COVID-19. Material for sequencing was peripheral blood. This chain uses TRBV3-1 (or the pseudogene TRBV3-2) with TRBJ1-1; D unclear. The CDR3, as DNA: TGTGCCAGCAGCCGTTTCGGCAGGGAAGCTTTCTTT. It encodes CASSRFGREAFF.